These 15 T cell receptor beta chains share one sample of origin, sequenced in a study of T-cell reconstitution after alpha-beta-depleted transplantation in children. Unique molecular identifiers were used in preparing the TCRbeta library. MiXCR, run by TCRdb on the PCR reads, gives a single entry per CDR3 protein. The sample lists about 500,000 distinct CDR3 sequences, around a third seen once, with roughly 2.5% in the top ten. Specimen: PBMCs from the stem cell graft donor, collected from the stem cell graft. All receptors come from a human donor who donated a stem cell graft to a child with aplastic anemia.

There are a few counts of this clonotype. This chain uses TRBV2 with TRBJ2-4; the D gene is possibly TRBD2 (6 bases). Between the trimmed V and J ends, which lost 3 bases and 7 bases, there was a span of 16 bases. CDR1 SNHLY and CDR2 FYNNEI come from the germline V gene. The CDR3 runs to 15 residues. CDR3 sequence: CASSERPRRANIQYF. The CDR3 coding sequence is TGTGCCAGCAGTGAGAGGCCGCGGAGGGCGAACATTCAGTACTTC.

CDR3 protein: CASSLMSLAGDEQFF. CDR3 nucleotides: TGTGCCAGCAGCTTGATGTCGCTAGCGGGAGATGAGCAGTTCTTC. V and J are TRBV5-6 and TRBJ2-1, with 10 nucleotides matching TRBD2. V trimming: 1 base; J trimming: 8 bases; junction bases outside the gene matches: 6. CDR1 and CDR2 from the germline V gene are SGHDT and YYEEEE. The CDR3 spans 15 residues.

This clonotype has more than one count but fewer than ten. The J gene is TRBJ1-1, the V gene TRBV25-1, with a weak D call TRBD1 (6 bases). This CDR3 comprises 15 residues. The V end was cut by 6 bases, the J end by 1 base, with 15 bases between. Germline CDR1 and CDR2: MGHDK and SYGVNS. The CDR3 coding sequence is TGTGCCAGCAGCCATCTCGACAGGCCGAACACTGAAGCTTTCTTT. This sequence encodes CASSHLDRPNTEAFF.

This clonotype was observed a few times. The CDR3 bases are TGTGCCAGCGGCAAGACAGGGGGAGAGACCCAGTACTTC. It specifies CASGKTGGETQYF. The rearrangement links TRBV11-3 to TRBJ2-5, with 9 bases matching TRBD1. The germline CDR1 and CDR2 sequences are SGHNT and YENEEA. Losses at the gene ends were 8 bases for V and 4 bases for J; bases not matched to a gene: 5. This CDR3 spans 13 amino acids. Filled out from reference TRBV11-3 and TRBJ2-5, the complete variable domain reads EAGVVQSPRYKIIEKKQPVAFWCNPISGHNTLYWYLQNLGQGPELLIRYENEEAVDDSQLPKDRFSAERLKGVDSTLKIQPAELGDSAVYLCASGKTGGETQYFGPGTRLLVL.

This clonotype was seen once. The rearrangement joins TRBV14 to TRBJ2-1; D possibly corresponds to TRBD1 (6 bases). V shed 3 bases and J shed 4 bases, with 31 bases lying between them. Germline loops: CDR1 SGHDN, CDR2 FVKESK. This CDR3 has 21 residues. The CDR3 spells CASSQRPRGTLDGTPYNEQFF. The CDR3 region has the DNA TGTGCCAGCAGCCAGAGACCAAGAGGGACCCTAGACGGGACACCTTACAATGAGCAGTTCTTC.

This clonotype is a singleton in its sample. The genes are TRBV7-2 and TRBJ1-5, with D possibly matching TRBD1 (6 bases). V dropped 6 bases and J dropped 6 bases, with 12 bases sitting between them. Germline V gene sequence: CDR1 SGHTA, CDR2 FQGNSA. This CDR3 region has 13 residues. The DNA of the CDR3 is TGTGCCAGCAGGGAACAGGGAGGTCAGCCCCAGCATTTT. Translating it yields CASREQGGQPQHF.

This clonotype occurred a few times. J is TRBJ1-5 and V is TRBV6-2 or TRBV6-3, with 7 positions matching TRBD1. With V trimmed by 2 bases and J by 3 bases, 4 bases remained unmatched. There are 15 residues in the CDR3. In germline, CDR1 is MNHEY, CDR2 SVGEGT. This CDR3 reads CASSYVTGINQPQHF. The CDR3 DNA follows: TGTGCCAGCAGTTACGTGACAGGGATCAATCAGCCCCAGCATTTT.

The V gene is TRBV12-3 or TRBV12-4, the J gene TRBJ2-7; TRBD2 is a possible D gene (6 bases). V gave up 5 bases and J gave up 6 bases, with 14 bases separating them. The CDR3 spans 13 residues. This CDR3 reads CASSPRLGGEQYV. Written as DNA, the CDR3 is TGTGCCAGCAGTCCCCGGTTGGGAGGCGAGCAGTACGTC.

This clonotype was detected only a few times. The gene calls are TRBV2 and TRBJ2-1, with 9 bases fitting TRBD2. The V segment lost 1 base and the J segment 6 bases; nucleotides outside the gene matches: 7. This CDR3 spans 16 amino acids. CDR1 SNHLY and CDR2 FYNNEI come from the germline V gene. In DNA, the CDR3 is TGTGCCAGCAGTGAAGAAGCTAGCGGGACCGGCAATGAGCAGTTCTTC. This translates into CASSEEASGTGNEQFF.

The chain uses TRBV5-1 and TRBJ2-2; D perhaps matches TRBD1 (5 bases). Germline-derived CDR1 and CDR2 are SGHRS and YFSETQ. V was shortened by 0 bases and J by 0 bases, with 12 bases between the two germline ends. CDR3 size: 17 residues. The CDR3 region has the DNA TGCGCCAGCAGCTTGGTCTCGGCAGGGACGAACACCGGGGAGCTGTTTTTT. Protein sequence: CASSLVSAGTNTGELFF.

This chain links TRBV25-1 with TRBJ2-5, with 7 bases that match TRBD1. This CDR3 is built from 15 residues. The germline CDR1 and CDR2 sequences are MGHDK and SYGVNS. The junction had 14 bases not matched to a gene; V was cut back by 8 bases and J by 5 bases. The DNA for the CDR3 is TGTGCCAGCGGTGTACAGGGGAGACAGGCGGAGACCCAGTACTTC. It codes for CASGVQGRQAETQYF.

The chain employs TRBV10-3 and TRBJ2-1, with 9 bases matching TRBD2. The CDR3 is 13 amino acids. The trim removed 10 bases at V and 7 bases at J, leaving 8 bases unmatched. Germline values: CDR1 ENHRY, CDR2 SYGVKD. The CDR3 protein is CATAAGGDNEQFF. The CDR3 nucleotides are TGTGCCACCGCAGCGGGAGGCGATAATGAGCAGTTCTTC.

The rearrangement links TRBV12-3 or TRBV12-4 to TRBJ1-1; 10 bases are a match to TRBD1. After removal of 8 bases from V and 5 bases from J, the junction contained 8 bases not matched to a gene. The CDR3 is 14 residues long. CDR3 bases: TGTGCCAGCGGGGGACAGGGGTTAGCAACTGAAGCTTTCTTT. Translating it yields CASGGQGLATEAFF.

This clonotype occurred a few times. The V call is TRBV29-1, the J call TRBJ1-2, with 7 nucleotides matching TRBD1. V gave up 5 bases and J gave up 0 bases; unmatched junction bases: 3. Per the germline V gene, CDR1 is SQVTM and CDR2 is ANQGSEA. The CDR3 runs 13 residues. CDR3: CSVRQGSNYGYTF. CDR3 DNA: TGCAGCGTTAGACAGGGATCTAACTATGGCTACACCTTC.

A word on this clonotype: The CDR3 does not end in the conserved phenylalanine or tryptophan, so this is likely a read error. Because the CDR3's place on the DNA is in doubt, the DNA is left out and the CDR3 is given as listed by TCRdb. CDR3 sequence reads: CASSETGTR. The chain joins TRBV21-1 to TRBJ2-4; TRBD1, as called in the table, went unchecked against the DNA. TRBV21-1 is designated a pseudogene. The CDR3 contains 9 residues when both ends are counted.